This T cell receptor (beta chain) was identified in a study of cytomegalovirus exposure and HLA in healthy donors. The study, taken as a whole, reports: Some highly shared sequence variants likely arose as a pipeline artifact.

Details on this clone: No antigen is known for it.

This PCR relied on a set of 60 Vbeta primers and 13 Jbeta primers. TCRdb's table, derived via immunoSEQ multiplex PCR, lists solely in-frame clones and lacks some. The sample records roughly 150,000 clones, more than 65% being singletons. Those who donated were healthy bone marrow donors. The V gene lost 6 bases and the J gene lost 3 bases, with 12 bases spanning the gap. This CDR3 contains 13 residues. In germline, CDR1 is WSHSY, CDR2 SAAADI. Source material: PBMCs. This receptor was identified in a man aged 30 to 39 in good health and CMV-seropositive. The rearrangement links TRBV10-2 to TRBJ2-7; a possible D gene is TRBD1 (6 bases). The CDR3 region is CASRDSQLYEQYF. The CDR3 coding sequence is TGCGCCAGCAGGGACAGCCAACTCTACGAGCAGTACTTC.